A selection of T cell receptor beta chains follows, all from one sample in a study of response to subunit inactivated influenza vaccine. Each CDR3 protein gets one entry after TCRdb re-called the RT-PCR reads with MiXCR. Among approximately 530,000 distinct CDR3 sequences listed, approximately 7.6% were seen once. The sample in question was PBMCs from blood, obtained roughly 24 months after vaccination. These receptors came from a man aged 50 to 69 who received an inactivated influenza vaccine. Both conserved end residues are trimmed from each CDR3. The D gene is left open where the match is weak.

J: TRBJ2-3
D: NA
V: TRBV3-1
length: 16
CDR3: ASSQEQDTLWTTDTQY

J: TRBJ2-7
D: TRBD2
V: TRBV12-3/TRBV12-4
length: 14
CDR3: ASSSWGLAGSHEQY

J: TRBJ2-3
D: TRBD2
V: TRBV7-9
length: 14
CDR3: ASSLFAGGSTDTQY

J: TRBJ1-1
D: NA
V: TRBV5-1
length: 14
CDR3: ASSSTPYFMNTEAF

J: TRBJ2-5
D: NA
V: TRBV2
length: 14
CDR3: ASSEAGMGWQETQY

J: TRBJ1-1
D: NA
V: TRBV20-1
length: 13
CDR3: SARRVGHRNTEAF

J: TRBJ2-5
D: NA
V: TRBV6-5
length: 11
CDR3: ASSYMGSETQY

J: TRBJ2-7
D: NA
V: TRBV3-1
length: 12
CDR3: ASSQSQGYNEQY

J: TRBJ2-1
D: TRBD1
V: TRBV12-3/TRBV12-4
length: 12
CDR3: ASSPRGQTNEQF

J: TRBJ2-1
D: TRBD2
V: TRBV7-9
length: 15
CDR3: ASSLGKLAGDYNEQF

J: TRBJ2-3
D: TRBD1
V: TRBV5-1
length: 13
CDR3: ASSLGQGSTDTQY

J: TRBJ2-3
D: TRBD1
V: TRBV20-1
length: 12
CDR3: SARDQGATDTQY

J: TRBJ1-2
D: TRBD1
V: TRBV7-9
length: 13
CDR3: ASSRWQGDHYGYT

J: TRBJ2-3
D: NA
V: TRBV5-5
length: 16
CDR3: ASRTGTPSILSTDTQY

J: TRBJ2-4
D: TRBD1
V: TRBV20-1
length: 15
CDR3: SAPEGTGVVTKNIQY

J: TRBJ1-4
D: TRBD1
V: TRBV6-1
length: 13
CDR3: ASSQGQGAGEKLF

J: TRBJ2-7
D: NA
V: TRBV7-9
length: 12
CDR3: ASSLGGFLYEQY

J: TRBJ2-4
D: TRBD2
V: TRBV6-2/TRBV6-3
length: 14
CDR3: ASRPPGLGAKNIQY

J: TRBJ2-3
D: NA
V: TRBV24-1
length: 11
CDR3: AASRGAHDTQY

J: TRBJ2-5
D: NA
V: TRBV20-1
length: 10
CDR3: SASRLQETQY

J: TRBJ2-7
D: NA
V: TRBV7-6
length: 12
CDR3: ASSLTGQSYEQY

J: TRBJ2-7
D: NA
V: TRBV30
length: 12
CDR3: AWSVSAFLYEQY

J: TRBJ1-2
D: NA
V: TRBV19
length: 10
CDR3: AANQFGYGYT

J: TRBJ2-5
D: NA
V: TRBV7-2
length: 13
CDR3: ASSLVGGGQETQY

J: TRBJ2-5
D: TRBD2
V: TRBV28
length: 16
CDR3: ASSWEGGLAGVDETQY

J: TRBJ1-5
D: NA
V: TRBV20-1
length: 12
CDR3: SARAGPINQPQH

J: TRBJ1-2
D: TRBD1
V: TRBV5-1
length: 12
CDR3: ASRDRVANYGYT

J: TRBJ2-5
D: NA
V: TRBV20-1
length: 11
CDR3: SAGGRSQETQY

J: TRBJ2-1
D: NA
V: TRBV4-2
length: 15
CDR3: ASSQVLGARAYNEQF

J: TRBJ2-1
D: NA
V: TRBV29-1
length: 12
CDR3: SVALAALRAEQF

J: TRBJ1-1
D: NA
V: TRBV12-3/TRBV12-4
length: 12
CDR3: ASMQGVVNTEAF

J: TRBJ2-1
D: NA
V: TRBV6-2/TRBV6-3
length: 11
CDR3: ASSYWQFNEQF

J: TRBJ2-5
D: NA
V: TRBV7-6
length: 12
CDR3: ASSLGLLQETQY

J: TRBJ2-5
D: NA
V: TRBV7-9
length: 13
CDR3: ASSPQGTDQETQY

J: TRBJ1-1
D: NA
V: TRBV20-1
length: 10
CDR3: SASSGIWAAF

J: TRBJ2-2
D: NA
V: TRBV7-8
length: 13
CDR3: ASSLNAGPAGELF

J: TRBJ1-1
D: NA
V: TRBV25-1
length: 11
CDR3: ASTPQMNTEAF

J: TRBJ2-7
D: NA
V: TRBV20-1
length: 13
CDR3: SGVPGTRRVYEQY

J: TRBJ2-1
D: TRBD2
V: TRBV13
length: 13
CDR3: ASSPGLAVINEQF

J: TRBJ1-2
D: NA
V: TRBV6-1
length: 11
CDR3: ASRVTEDYGYT

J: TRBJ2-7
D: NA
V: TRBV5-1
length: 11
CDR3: ASSLESPNEQY

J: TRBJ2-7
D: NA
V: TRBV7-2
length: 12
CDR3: ASSLAVQAYEQY

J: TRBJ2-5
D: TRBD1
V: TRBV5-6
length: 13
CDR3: ASSLWTGGGETQY

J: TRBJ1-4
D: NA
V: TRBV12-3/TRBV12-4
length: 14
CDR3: ASSLGRLEAREKLF

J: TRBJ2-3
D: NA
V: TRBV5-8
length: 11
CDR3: ASSLEQSDTQY

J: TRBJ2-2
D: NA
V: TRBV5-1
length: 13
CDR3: ASSLAAGSPGELF

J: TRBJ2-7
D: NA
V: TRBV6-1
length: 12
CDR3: ASRTIRLSYEQY

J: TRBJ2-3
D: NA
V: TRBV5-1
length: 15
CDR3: ASRATGTLTLTDTQY

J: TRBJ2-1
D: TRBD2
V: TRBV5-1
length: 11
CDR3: ASSLVFGTSLF

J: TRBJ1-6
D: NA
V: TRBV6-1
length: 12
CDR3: ASTPGGVNSPLH

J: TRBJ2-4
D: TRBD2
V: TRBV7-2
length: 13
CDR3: ASSPRTSGRNIQY

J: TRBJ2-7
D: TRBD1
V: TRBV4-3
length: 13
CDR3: ASSKTGQGDYEQY

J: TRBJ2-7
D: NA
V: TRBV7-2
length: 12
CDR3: ASSSALDAYEQY

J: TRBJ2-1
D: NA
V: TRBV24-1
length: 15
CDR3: ATSDSTPLQVGNEQF

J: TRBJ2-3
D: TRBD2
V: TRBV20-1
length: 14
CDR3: SARPIAGGNTDTQY